This entry describes one T cell receptor (beta chain). Its antigen is currently unknown. A junction boundary mismatches the germline segment, possibly from a read error. These data are taken from a study of CD8+CD57+ T cells in acquired aplastic anemia. Study-wide context: Yields of DNA that came from sorted CD4+ and CD8+ cells averaged approximately 3.5 ug.

Using genomic DNA as the template, TCR beta VDJ and CDR3 profiling was carried out. In TCRdb, the reads were re-called with MiXCR into one record per CDR3 protein. Of about 270,000 distinct CDR3 sequences listed, 82% are singletons. An expansion of CD8+CD57+ cells by flow cytometry had been shown in patients chosen for sequencing. Study outcomes and limitations: Patients and controls were not found to differ significantly in CD8+ Simpson's diversity.

This receptor was taken from a human donor with aplastic anemia. The specimen was sorted CD4+, CD8+, or CD8+CD57+ T cells (not recorded which) from PBMCs.

The CDR3: CASSSEGTRGEKQF. CDR3 bases: TGTGCCAGCAGCTCAGAGGGGACTCGGGGAGAGAAGCAGTTT. This chain connects TRBV7-9 to TRBJ2-3; the D gene is possibly TRBD2 (6 bases). CDR1 and CDR2 from the germline V gene are SEHNR and FQNEAQ (reference sequence). The CDR3 runs to 14 residues.